Listed below are T cell receptor beta chains from one sample, sequenced in a study of blood T cell repertoires in COVID-19. This table comes from immunoSEQ multiplex PCR, and its TCRdb copy is limited to in-frame clones, with some not included. The sample yields roughly 190,000 clones, roughly 82% seen once. Sequences were obtained from PBMCs or T cells enriched from blood (not recorded which). The receptors originated from a man between 40 and 49 years old who had recovered from COVID-19. Both conserved end residues are part of each CDR3. Fields, in order: clone size, J gene, D gene, V gene, CDR3 DNA, CDR3 protein. The D gene is left open where the match is weak. Not all rows give a size; the values are once, few, many and, for expanded clones, a class.

clone_size: -; j_call: TRBJ2-5; d_call: -; v_call: TRBV7-9; cdr3_nt: TGTGCCAGCAGCTTAAGATCAGGGCGAGAGGAGACCCAGTACTTC; cdr3_aa: CASSLRSGREETQYF
clone_size: -; j_call: TRBJ2-3; d_call: -; v_call: TRBV3-1/TRBV3-2; cdr3_nt: TGTGCCAGCAGCCAGGTAGCGACCACAGATACGCAGTATTTT; cdr3_aa: CASSQVATTDTQYF
clone_size: -; j_call: TRBJ2-6; d_call: -; v_call: TRBV12-5; cdr3_nt: TGTGCTAGTGCTTTGTCCGGCTCTGGGGCCAACGTCCTGACTTTC; cdr3_aa: CASALSGSGANVLTF
clone_size: -; j_call: TRBJ1-5; d_call: -; v_call: TRBV5-8; cdr3_nt: TGTGCCAGCAGCTCAGGTAGCAATCAGCCCCAGCATTTT; cdr3_aa: CASSSGSNQPQHF
clone_size: -; j_call: TRBJ2-5; d_call: TRBD2; v_call: TRBV10-1; cdr3_nt: TGCGCCAGTCGTTCGGGAGGGCCTGCAGAGACCCAGTACTTC; cdr3_aa: CASRSGGPAETQYF
clone_size: once; j_call: TRBJ2-1; d_call: TRBD2; v_call: TRBV27; cdr3_nt: TGTGCCAGCAGTGGGGGACTAGCGGGAGCACAGTACAATGAGCAGTTCTTC; cdr3_aa: CASSGGLAGAQYNEQFF
clone_size: -; j_call: TRBJ1-2; d_call: TRBD1; v_call: TRBV11-2; cdr3_nt: TGTGCCAGCAGCTTGGTACAGGGGGCCTATGGCTACACCTTC; cdr3_aa: CASSLVQGAYGYTF
clone_size: -; j_call: TRBJ1-2; d_call: -; v_call: TRBV28; cdr3_nt: TGTGCCAGCAGTACCCCACTCCGGGTTCGGGATACCTTC; cdr3_aa: CASSTPLRVRDTF
clone_size: few; j_call: TRBJ1-2; d_call: -; v_call: TRBV14; cdr3_nt: TGTGCCAGCAGCCCCTACCCGAGGGTTAACTATGGCTACACCTTC; cdr3_aa: CASSPYPRVNYGYTF
clone_size: -; j_call: TRBJ1-1; d_call: -; v_call: TRBV10-3; cdr3_nt: TGTGCCATCAGTGATCGGGGGGAGAACACTGAAGCTTTCTTT; cdr3_aa: CAISDRGENTEAFF
clone_size: -; j_call: TRBJ2-1; d_call: TRBD2; v_call: TRBV13; cdr3_nt: TGTGCCAGCAGCTTAGCTAGGGGACTAGCGATCCCTGATGAGCAGTTCTTC; cdr3_aa: CASSLARGLAIPDEQFF
clone_size: -; j_call: TRBJ2-1; d_call: TRBD2; v_call: TRBV29-1; cdr3_nt: TGCAGCGTTGTTAAGGCGGGGGGCAATGAGCAGTTCTTC; cdr3_aa: CSVVKAGGNEQFF
clone_size: once; j_call: TRBJ2-5; d_call: TRBD2; v_call: TRBV30; cdr3_nt: TGTGCCTGGAGTCCGGGGTGGACTAGCGGGAGCGGGGAGACCCAGTACTTC; cdr3_aa: CAWSPGWTSGSGETQYF
clone_size: -; j_call: TRBJ1-3; d_call: TRBD1; v_call: TRBV5-1; cdr3_nt: TGCGCCAGCAGCTCTGGACAGGTGGAAACAGGGGCCACCATATATTTT; cdr3_aa: CASSSGQVETGATIYF
clone_size: -; j_call: TRBJ2-5; d_call: TRBD1; v_call: TRBV5-1; cdr3_nt: TGCGCCAGCAGCTTTTCCACAGGGGGCTTGGAGACCCAGTACTTC; cdr3_aa: CASSFSTGGLETQYF
clone_size: -; j_call: TRBJ1-5; d_call: -; v_call: TRBV20-1; cdr3_nt: TGCAGTGCTAGTGTAGGTGACAGCCCCAATCAGCCCCAGCATTTT; cdr3_aa: CSASVGDSPNQPQHF
clone_size: -; j_call: TRBJ1-2; d_call: -; v_call: TRBV6-5; cdr3_nt: TGTGCCAGCAGTTACCGGCCGGGTTCTAACTATGGCTACACCTTC; cdr3_aa: CASSYRPGSNYGYTF
clone_size: -; j_call: TRBJ2-7; d_call: -; v_call: TRBV5-4; cdr3_nt: TGTGCCAGCAGCTTGGACAGCCGATCCTACGAGCAGTACTTC; cdr3_aa: CASSLDSRSYEQYF
clone_size: -; j_call: TRBJ2-3; d_call: TRBD2; v_call: TRBV2; cdr3_nt: TGTGCCAGCAGGAGGGCGGCTAGCGGGAGAAGGGATACGCAGTATTTT; cdr3_aa: CASRRAASGRRDTQYF
clone_size: -; j_call: TRBJ1-1; d_call: -; v_call: TRBV28; cdr3_nt: TGTGCCAGCAGTCCTAGCGGGCAGGGAGTACCTGAAGCTTTCTTT; cdr3_aa: CASSPSGQGVPEAFF
clone_size: -; j_call: TRBJ1-2; d_call: -; v_call: TRBV9; cdr3_nt: TGTGCCAGCAGCGGAGGCGACTATGGCTACACCTTC; cdr3_aa: CASSGGDYGYTF
clone_size: -; j_call: TRBJ1-1; d_call: TRBD1; v_call: TRBV5-1; cdr3_nt: TGCGCCAGCAGCGTCGGACAGGGTGAAGCTTTCTTT; cdr3_aa: CASSVGQGEAFF
clone_size: -; j_call: TRBJ2-1; d_call: TRBD1; v_call: TRBV10-2; cdr3_nt: TGCGCCAGCAGGGGACAGGGAATCAACAATGAGCAGTTCTTC; cdr3_aa: CASRGQGINNEQFF
clone_size: -; j_call: TRBJ1-6; d_call: -; v_call: TRBV19; cdr3_nt: TGTGCCAGTAGTATTCGCGGTCCAAATTCACCCCTCCACTTT; cdr3_aa: CASSIRGPNSPLHF
clone_size: once; j_call: TRBJ1-5; d_call: TRBD1; v_call: TRBV6-5; cdr3_nt: TGTGCCAGCAGTCGGGACAGGCGGGGCAATCAGCCCCAGCATTTT; cdr3_aa: CASSRDRRGNQPQHF
clone_size: -; j_call: TRBJ2-1; d_call: TRBD1; v_call: TRBV18; cdr3_nt: TGTGCCAGCTCACTCCGCCCGGGACAGACCAGCTCCTACAATGAGCAGTTCTTC; cdr3_aa: CASSLRPGQTSSYNEQFF
clone_size: -; j_call: TRBJ2-1; d_call: -; v_call: TRBV5-5; cdr3_nt: TGTGCCAGCAGCTTGAACAGGGTAGGGTACAATGAGCAGTTCTTC; cdr3_aa: CASSLNRVGYNEQFF
clone_size: few; j_call: TRBJ1-1; d_call: -; v_call: TRBV7-3; cdr3_nt: TGTGCCAGCAGCTTAAGGGGCCAGAACACTGAAGCTTTCTTT; cdr3_aa: CASSLRGQNTEAFF
clone_size: few; j_call: TRBJ2-1; d_call: TRBD2; v_call: TRBV7-8; cdr3_nt: TGTGCCAGCAGCTCCCTGGGACTAGCGGGAGACAATGAGCAGTTCTTC; cdr3_aa: CASSSLGLAGDNEQFF
clone_size: -; j_call: TRBJ2-1; d_call: TRBD2; v_call: TRBV5-1; cdr3_nt: TGCGCCAGCAGCCCTACCTTTAGCGGGGGGAACTACAATGAGCAGTTCTTC; cdr3_aa: CASSPTFSGGNYNEQFF
clone_size: -; j_call: TRBJ1-5; d_call: -; v_call: TRBV7-2; cdr3_nt: TGTGCCAGCAGCTTAGATCAGGGGTCCCATCAGCCCCAGCATTTT; cdr3_aa: CASSLDQGSHQPQHF
clone_size: -; j_call: TRBJ1-2; d_call: -; v_call: TRBV4-1; cdr3_nt: TGCGCCAGCAGCCAAGCTACAGGTACGAGCAACTATGGCTACACCTTC; cdr3_aa: CASSQATGTSNYGYTF
clone_size: -; j_call: TRBJ1-1; d_call: -; v_call: TRBV19; cdr3_nt: TGTGCCAGTGAACGCGGGGGGTTTAGGACTGAAGCTTTCTTT; cdr3_aa: CASERGGFRTEAFF
clone_size: -; j_call: TRBJ1-2; d_call: -; v_call: TRBV9; cdr3_nt: TGTGCCAGCAGCGTAGGAAGAGGGGGCTATGGCTACACCTTC; cdr3_aa: CASSVGRGGYGYTF
clone_size: once; j_call: TRBJ1-2; d_call: -; v_call: TRBV25-1; cdr3_nt: TGTGCCAGCAGCCCCCCCGGGAGTCGAGGCTACACCTTC; cdr3_aa: CASSPPGSRGYTF
clone_size: -; j_call: TRBJ1-2; d_call: TRBD1; v_call: TRBV19; cdr3_nt: TGTGCCAGTAGCGAGTGGGGGACAGTCTATGGCTACACCTTC; cdr3_aa: CASSEWGTVYGYTF
clone_size: -; j_call: TRBJ1-6; d_call: -; v_call: TRBV5-6; cdr3_nt: TGTGCCAGCAGCTTGGGGTACAGGGAGAATTCACCCCTCCACTTT; cdr3_aa: CASSLGYRENSPLHF
clone_size: -; j_call: TRBJ1-5; d_call: TRBD1; v_call: TRBV19; cdr3_nt: TGTGCCAGTAGTACCGGACAGGGTATCCCTTACTATAGCAATCAGCCCCAGCATTTT; cdr3_aa: CASSTGQGIPYYSNQPQHF
clone_size: -; j_call: TRBJ2-1; d_call: TRBD2; v_call: TRBV18; cdr3_nt: TGTGCCAGCTCACCTTCTAGCGGGACCTACAATGAGCAGTTCTTC; cdr3_aa: CASSPSSGTYNEQFF
clone_size: few; j_call: TRBJ2-7; d_call: -; v_call: TRBV28; cdr3_nt: TGTGCCAGCACCCTACGAGCGGGACAAACCTACGAGCAGTACTTC; cdr3_aa: CASTLRAGQTYEQYF
clone_size: -; j_call: TRBJ2-2; d_call: TRBD1; v_call: TRBV9; cdr3_nt: TGTGCCAGCAGCTATAGGACAGGGTACACCGGGGAGCTGTTTTTT; cdr3_aa: CASSYRTGYTGELFF
clone_size: once; j_call: TRBJ2-1; d_call: TRBD2; v_call: TRBV19; cdr3_nt: TGTGCCAGTAGTGAGGGACTACTGAATGAGCAGTTCTTC; cdr3_aa: CASSEGLLNEQFF
clone_size: -; j_call: TRBJ1-6; d_call: TRBD1; v_call: TRBV2; cdr3_nt: TGTGCCAGCAGTGCGGACAGGATTGTCCATTCACCCCTCCACTTT; cdr3_aa: CASSADRIVHSPLHF
clone_size: -; j_call: TRBJ1-1; d_call: -; v_call: TRBV5-1; cdr3_nt: TGCGCCACCCGCTGGACAGAGAACACTGAAGCTTTCTTT; cdr3_aa: CATRWTENTEAFF
clone_size: -; j_call: TRBJ1-4; d_call: -; v_call: TRBV27; cdr3_nt: TGTGCCAGCAGTTTTCAGGGATGGGCTAATGAAAAACTGTTTTTT; cdr3_aa: CASSFQGWANEKLFF
clone_size: -; j_call: TRBJ2-1; d_call: -; v_call: TRBV14; cdr3_nt: TGTGCCAGCAGCCATGCTTTCAGGACAGAGGACAATGAGCAGTTCTTC; cdr3_aa: CASSHAFRTEDNEQFF
clone_size: few; j_call: TRBJ1-1; d_call: TRBD1; v_call: TRBV6-5; cdr3_nt: TGTGCCAGCAGTCCCCGGGACAGGGAGAACACTGAAGCTTTCTTT; cdr3_aa: CASSPRDRENTEAFF
clone_size: -; j_call: TRBJ2-7; d_call: -; v_call: TRBV6-4; cdr3_nt: TGTGCCAGCATTGCCCCAGGGAAGCCCGCCTACGAGCAGTACTTC; cdr3_aa: CASIAPGKPAYEQYF
clone_size: -; j_call: TRBJ2-3; d_call: TRBD2; v_call: TRBV7-2; cdr3_nt: TGTGCCAGCAGCTTAGTACTAGCGGATACGCAGTATTTT; cdr3_aa: CASSLVLADTQYF
clone_size: -; j_call: TRBJ2-3; d_call: -; v_call: TRBV6-2/TRBV6-3; cdr3_nt: TGTGCCAGCAGTTCCCTCGTTATGGCCAACGGGGGCACAGATACGCAGTATTTT; cdr3_aa: CASSSLVMANGGTDTQYF
clone_size: -; j_call: TRBJ1-1; d_call: -; v_call: TRBV30; cdr3_nt: TGTGCCTGGAGTCGGCAGGTGAACACTGAAGCTTTCTTT; cdr3_aa: CAWSRQVNTEAFF
clone_size: -; j_call: TRBJ2-3; d_call: TRBD2; v_call: TRBV3-1/TRBV3-2; cdr3_nt: TGTGCCAGCAGCCAAGGGCTAGCGGTCTACACAGATACGCAGTATTTT; cdr3_aa: CASSQGLAVYTDTQYF
clone_size: -; j_call: TRBJ1-1; d_call: TRBD1; v_call: TRBV28; cdr3_nt: TGTGCCAGCAGTCTTGGGGACAGGGGGAACACTGAAGCTTTCTTT; cdr3_aa: CASSLGDRGNTEAFF